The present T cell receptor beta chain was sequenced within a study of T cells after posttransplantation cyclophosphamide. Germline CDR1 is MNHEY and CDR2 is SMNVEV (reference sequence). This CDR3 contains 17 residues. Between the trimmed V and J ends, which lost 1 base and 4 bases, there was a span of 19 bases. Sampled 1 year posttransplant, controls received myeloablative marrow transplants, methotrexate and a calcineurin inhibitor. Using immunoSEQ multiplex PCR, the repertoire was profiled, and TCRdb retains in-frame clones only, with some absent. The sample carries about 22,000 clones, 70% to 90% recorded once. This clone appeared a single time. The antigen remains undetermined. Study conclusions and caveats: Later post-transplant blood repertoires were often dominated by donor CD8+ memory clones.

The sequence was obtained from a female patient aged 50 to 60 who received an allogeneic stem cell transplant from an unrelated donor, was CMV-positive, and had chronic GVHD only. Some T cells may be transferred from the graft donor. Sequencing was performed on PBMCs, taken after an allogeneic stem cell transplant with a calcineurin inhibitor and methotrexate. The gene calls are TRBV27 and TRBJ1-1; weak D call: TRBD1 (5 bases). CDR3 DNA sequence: TGTGCCAGCAGTTTATTTGGGACTTCCCGTTTGGGCACTGAAGCTTTCTTT. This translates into CASSLFGTSRLGTEAFF.